These T cell receptor beta chains were read from a single sample in a study of regulatory T cells in long-lasting Graves disease. One entry per CDR3 protein results from TCRdb running MiXCR on the multiplex PCR reads. The data show 360,000 or so distinct CDR3 sequences, 20% to 25% seen once. The source material was peripheral blood mononuclear cells (PBMCs), sampled when the disease was refractory, from a patient treated with antithyroid drugs. The receptors were sampled from a woman between 35 and 50 years old with Graves disease. CDR3s include the opening cysteine and the closing phenylalanine or tryptophan. The order of the fields is D gene, J gene, V gene, clone size, CDR3 DNA, CDR3 protein. A D gene is named only where the DNA matches it firmly. Not all rows give a size; the values are once, few, many and, for expanded clones, a class.

D: .; J: TRBJ1-1; V: TRBV2; size: many; DNA: TGTGCCACACAAATAGGGCACCTCGGTGAGTGGAACACTGAAGCTTTCTTT; CDR3: CATQIGHLGEWNTEAFF
D: TRBD2; J: TRBJ2-1; V: TRBV28; size: .; DNA: TGTGCCAGCAGTCTAGGGACTAGCGGGATGGTTTATGAGCAGTTCTTC; CDR3: CASSLGTSGMVYEQFF
D: TRBD1; J: TRBJ2-7; V: TRBV15; size: many; DNA: TGTGCCACCAGCAGAGAGGCAGGGGGCGTCTACGAGCAGTACTTC; CDR3: CATSREAGGVYEQYF
D: TRBD1; J: TRBJ2-5; V: TRBV7-9; size: few; DNA: TGTGCCAGCAGCCATGGGACAGGGGGGACGGAGACCCAGTACTTC; CDR3: CASSHGTGGTETQYF
D: .; J: TRBJ1-1; V: TRBV28; size: many; DNA: TGTGCCAGCAGTCCCCCCTCCCGGCGGGCTTTCTTT; CDR3: CASSPPSRRAFF
D: TRBD1; J: TRBJ1-1; V: TRBV5-1; size: .; DNA: TGCGCCAGCAGCCCGGGACAGTTGAAGACTGAAGCTTTCTTT; CDR3: CASSPGQLKTEAFF
D: TRBD1; J: TRBJ1-1; V: TRBV4-1; size: .; DNA: TGCGCCAGCAGCCTCAGGGGGCAGGATGAAGCTTTCTTT; CDR3: CASSLRGQDEAFF
D: .; J: TRBJ1-1; V: TRBV10-3; size: .; DNA: TGTGCCATCAGTGACAGTTTAAACACTGAAGCTTTCTTT; CDR3: CAISDSLNTEAFF
D: .; J: TRBJ2-7; V: TRBV27; size: many; DNA: TGTGCCAGCAGTTTTGGGCAGGCCTACGAGCAGTACTTC; CDR3: CASSFGQAYEQYF
D: .; J: TRBJ2-2; V: TRBV20-1; size: .; DNA: TGCAGTGCTAGGCCCCAGGGCTACGGCGGGGAGCTGTTTTTT; CDR3: CSARPQGYGGELFF
D: .; J: TRBJ2-5; V: TRBV11-2; size: .; DNA: TGTGCCAGCGGCCCAACGGTAGGCCCAGAGACCCAGTACTTC; CDR3: CASGPTVGPETQYF
D: .; J: TRBJ2-7; V: TRBV18; size: .; DNA: TGTGCCAGCTCACCCGCGGGTCGATCCTACGAGCAGTACTTC; CDR3: CASSPAGRSYEQYF
D: .; J: TRBJ2-7; V: TRBV4-2; size: .; DNA: TGTGCCAGCAGCCAAGATCACGGGTCCTACGAGCAGTACTTC; CDR3: CASSQDHGSYEQYF
D: TRBD1; J: TRBJ2-7; V: TRBV19; size: .; DNA: TGTGCCAGTAGTCACGCGGGACAGGGGGCGTTGGACGAGCAGTACTTC; CDR3: CASSHAGQGALDEQYF
D: TRBD1; J: TRBJ1-1; V: TRBV7-2; size: few; DNA: TGTGCCAGCAGCTCGGGACAGGGGTTTCATGAAGCTTTCTTT; CDR3: CASSSGQGFHEAFF
D: TRBD1; J: TRBJ2-7; V: TRBV2; size: many; DNA: TGTGCCAGCAGACGGGCGGGACAGGGGCTCTACGAGCAGTACTTC; CDR3: CASRRAGQGLYEQYF
D: .; J: TRBJ1-1; V: TRBV20-1; size: .; DNA: TGCAGTGCTAGAGAGTATGCGAACACTGAAGCTTTCTTT; CDR3: CSAREYANTEAFF
D: TRBD1; J: TRBJ2-7; V: TRBV6-1; size: many; DNA: TGTGCCAGCAGTCTAAGGGACAGGGAGTTCTACGAGCAGTACTTC; CDR3: CASSLRDREFYEQYF
D: .; J: TRBJ2-7; V: TRBV5-1; size: many; DNA: TGCGCCAGCAGCCTTCTCGGAGGGGAAGAGCAGTACTTC; CDR3: CASSLLGGEEQYF
D: .; J: TRBJ1-4; V: TRBV6-1; size: few; DNA: TGTGCCAGCGGAAGGGCGGAAAAACTGTTTTTT; CDR3: CASGRAEKLFF
D: .; J: TRBJ2-7; V: TRBV20-1; size: few; DNA: TGCAGTGCTAGAAATAACAGGGAGAATTCCTACGAGCAGTACTTC; CDR3: CSARNNRENSYEQYF
D: .; J: TRBJ2-7; V: TRBV12-3/TRBV12-4; size: .; DNA: TGTGCTTCTCAACGAGGGGTGGGTTACGAGCAGTACTTC; CDR3: CASQRGVGYEQYF
D: TRBD1; J: TRBJ2-2; V: TRBV12-3/TRBV12-4; size: .; DNA: TGTGCCAGCAGTTCCAGCTGGGACAGGGGTCACGGGGAGCTGTTTTTT; CDR3: CASSSSWDRGHGELFF
D: .; J: TRBJ2-4; V: TRBV14; size: .; DNA: TGTGCCAGCAGCCAAGATTGGAGGGGTAATCAGTACTTC; CDR3: CASSQDWRGNQYF
D: TRBD1; J: TRBJ2-2; V: TRBV15; size: .; DNA: TGTGCCACCAGCAGCCGGGACAGGGGGCCCGGGGAGCTGTTTTTT; CDR3: CATSSRDRGPGELFF
D: .; J: TRBJ2-1; V: TRBV2; size: .; DNA: TGTGCCAGCAGTGAGTATGGAAGCGTCACCTACAATGAGCAGTTCTTC; CDR3: CASSEYGSVTYNEQFF
D: TRBD2; J: TRBJ2-7; V: TRBV11-2; size: few; DNA: TGTGCCAGCAGCCCTAGCGGGCTCTCCTACGAGCAGTACTTC; CDR3: CASSPSGLSYEQYF
D: .; J: TRBJ1-4; V: TRBV28; size: many; DNA: TGTGCCAGCAGTTTAGTTCCCCGTAATGAAAAACTGTTTTTT; CDR3: CASSLVPRNEKLFF
D: .; J: TRBJ1-1; V: TRBV5-6; size: .; DNA: TGTGCCAGCAGCTTGGGGAGCACAAACACTGAAGCTTTCTTT; CDR3: CASSLGSTNTEAFF
D: .; J: TRBJ2-5; V: TRBV20-1; size: .; DNA: TGCAGTGCTAGAGGTGAGCGGCAAGAGACCCAGTACTTC; CDR3: CSARGERQETQYF
D: .; J: TRBJ1-1; V: TRBV12-3/TRBV12-4; size: few; DNA: TGTGCCAGCAAGAAACAGGTGAACACTGAAGCTTTCTTT; CDR3: CASKKQVNTEAFF
D: .; J: TRBJ1-5; V: TRBV4-1; size: .; DNA: TGCGCCAGCAGCCAAGTTTATAACAATCAGCCCCAGCATTTT; CDR3: CASSQVYNNQPQHF
D: TRBD1; J: TRBJ2-7; V: TRBV29-1; size: .; DNA: TGCAGCGTGAACTTCGTGGACAGGGCCTCCTACGAGCAGTACTTC; CDR3: CSVNFVDRASYEQYF
D: TRBD2; J: TRBJ2-7; V: TRBV20-1; size: few; DNA: TGCAGTGCTAGCTTCGCGAGGACTAGCGGGAGGACCGTAAGATACGAGCAGTACTTC; CDR3: CSASFARTSGRTVRYEQYF
D: TRBD2; J: TRBJ2-5; V: TRBV20-1; size: .; DNA: TGCAGTGCTAGAGATTTCGGGGATAGCGGGAGATTAGAAGAGACCCAGTACTTC; CDR3: CSARDFGDSGRLEETQYF
D: .; J: TRBJ2-5; V: TRBV25-1; size: .; DNA: TGTGCCAGCAGTCTCCGCGGGGAGGACAGGAAAGAAGAGACCCAGTACTTC; CDR3: CASSLRGEDRKEETQYF
D: .; J: TRBJ2-5; V: TRBV29-1; size: many; DNA: TGCAGCGCGGAGGGAATAAGAGAGACCCAGTACTTC; CDR3: CSAEGIRETQYF
D: .; J: TRBJ2-3; V: TRBV7-3; size: few; DNA: TGTGCCAGCAGCTTATACGCAGGGGTAGGAAGCACAGATACGCAGTATTTT; CDR3: CASSLYAGVGSTDTQYF
D: TRBD2; J: TRBJ2-7; V: TRBV10-3; size: few; DNA: TGTGCCATCAGTGAGGGACTAGCGGGAAAAAGTTACGAGCAGTACTTC; CDR3: CAISEGLAGKSYEQYF
D: TRBD1; J: TRBJ1-4; V: TRBV7-2; size: .; DNA: TGTGCCAGCAGCGAGGGACAGGCAGGGGAAAAACTGTTTTTT; CDR3: CASSEGQAGEKLFF